This T cell receptor beta chain was identified during a study of blood T cell repertoires in COVID-19 (dated by TCRdb to 2019 to 2021). Looking at the study overall: The collaborator samples originated in the United States, Italy and Spain and spanned the acute and convalescent phases of COVID-19. The material from the prospective study consisted of cDNA or gDNA derived from T cells, B-cell-depleted T cells, or PBMCs. Subjects who had been exposed to COVID-19, were actively infected with it, or had recovered from it provided the deeply sampled blood TCRbeta repertoires that made up the dataset. A freely available public database, intended as a resource for researchers studying the immune response to SARS-CoV-2, is where the repertoires were released. Samples came from the ongoing ImmuneRACE study (first 160 participants) plus 1,254 subjects from 6 global collaborators. The sample metadata nearly always contained a de-identified subject ID, COVID-19 status, age in years and sex. Where HLA class I and class II types were available, the types were taken from metadata supplied by the sample provider, not from assay-based typing.

This clone was seen more than once but under ten times. No cognate antigen has been identified for it. Base qualities were left out, and no much larger clone turns up one base away. In the prospective study, participants were about 18 to 95 years old, resided in about 25 geographic areas of the United States, and were enrolled through a virtual design. Cohort assignment in the prospective study relied on participant-reported clinical history from a screening survey and a study questionnaire. Recovered participants in ImmuneRACE Cohort 3 were defined as having two consecutive negative NP/OP PCR tests, clearance from a healthcare professional, or resolution of symptoms. In the prospective study, mobile phlebotomists collected whole blood, serum and a nasopharyngeal or oropharyngeal swab from each participant. Participants in the prospective study had the option to provide additional blood draws and questionnaires over a roughly 2-month period. Blood samples from the prospective study were shipped frozen or at room temperature prior to DNA extraction.

TCRbeta CDR3 regions were amplified from genomic DNA using the immunoSEQ Assay, a bias-controlled multiplex PCR. On the authors' methods: The number of nucleated cells in each sample was estimated by amplification of reference gene primers within the assay. To quantify the absolute abundance of each unique TCRbeta CDR3 rearrangement, sequence reads were collapsed and filtered. For each sample, productive Simpson clonality was calculated by taking the square root of Simpson's diversity index across productive rearrangements. TCRdb's version of the immuneACCESS table is confined to in-frame rearrangements and falls short of the full clone set. An unresolved V gene accounts for under half of the shortfall where checked; the remainder is of unknown origin. V and J calls and clone size are given by that table; D and trimming were obtained from the DNA. The sample table lists a few hundred thousand clones, roughly 90% of them with a count of one. The ten largest account for 1.8% of the sample.

The investigation overall reported the following: The quantity of clinical and demographic metadata differed by source and by participant and was supplied without curation.

Sequencing was done on a sample of PBMCs or T cells enriched from blood (not recorded which). The clonotype originates from a woman between 35 and 50 years old who had recovered from COVID-19.

The CDR3 is CASSVGSGRAVYRHEQFF. In nucleotides, the sequence is TGTGCCAGCAGCGTAGGTAGCGGGAGGGCCGTTTACCGCCATGAGCAGTTCTTC. The chain is encoded by TRBV9 joined to TRBJ2-1; TRBD2 aligns with 11 central bases. After removal of 0 bases from V and 8 bases from J, the junction retains 13 bases not matched to a gene. The CDR1 and CDR2 encoded by the germline V gene are SGDLS and YYNGEE. Including the terminal cysteine and phenylalanine, the CDR3 comprises 18 residues. CDR3 DNA only is kept here, 54 bases in frame from base 1.